This TCR beta chain was captured in a study of OX40 agonist ivuxolimab in advanced cancers. Study-level findings and limits: Circulating CD4+ and CD8+ T cells showed clonal expansion by week 6 at 0.1 to 3.0 mg/kg.

Profiled with immunoSEQ multiplex PCR; TCRdb holds only in-frame clones, not every one. In the table there are 82,000 or so clones, roughly 92% of which are singletons. Per the germline V gene, CDR1 is SEHNR and CDR2 is FQNEAQ (reference sequence). The V and J ends lost 6 bases and 5 bases respectively, with 14 bases between them. The CDR3 spans 14 residues. This clone was observed a single time. The antigen remains undetermined. The rearrangement uses TRBV7-9 and TRBJ2-1; D uncertain. The TCR originated in an adult with an advanced solid tumor such as melanoma, head and neck, liver or kidney cancer. The input for sequencing was CD4+ or CD8+ T cells sorted from blood, taken in a trial of the OX40 agonist ivuxolimab. The CDR3 here is CASSTGQPNNEQFF. DNA of the CDR3: TGTGCCAGCAGTACGGGCCAACCGAACAATGAGCAGTTCTTC.